This T cell receptor (beta chain) appears in the sequencing data of a study of blood T cell repertoires in COVID-19. Study-wide context: Specimens from acute and convalescent COVID-19 originated in the United States, Italy and Spain. The cDNA or gDNA used as material had been derived from T cells, B-cell-depleted T cells, or PBMCs.

Losses at the gene ends were 5 bases for V and 2 bases for J; bases not matched to a gene: 15. The CDR3 has 19 residues. Germline V lookup: CDR1 LNHDA, CDR2 SQIVND (reference sequence). Original processing notes: Nucleated cell counts were estimated from reference gene primer amplification. Method: immunoSEQ multiplex PCR; TCRdb's copy keeps in-frame clones and lacks some. That table furnishes V, J and clone size, whereas the DNA furnished D and trimming. This sample yields approximately 70,000 clones, of which under 90% are seen a single time; about 20% belongs to the top ten. The sequenced sample was peripheral blood. The chain carries TRBV19 and TRBJ1-5; 10 bases match TRBD1. This sequence originates from a man in his 70s who had recovered from COVID-19. The DNA for the CDR3 is TGTGCCAGTAGTTCCGGTCCGGGACAGGGGCCAGAGGGCAATCAGCCCCAGCATTTT. It codes for CASSSGPGQGPEGNQPQHF.